This T cell receptor beta chain was profiled in a study of CD8+CD57+ T cells in acquired aplastic anemia. Sequencing involved patients with CD8+CD57+ cell expansion previously shown by flow cytometry. In the case of this clonotype: The target antigen is unknown.

Study findings and constraints: Approximately 27 CD8+ CDR3 sequences occurred in both the patients and the controls.

Using genomic DNA as the template, TCR beta VDJ and CDR3 profiling was carried out. MiXCR, applied by TCRdb to the reads, yields one record per CDR3 protein. Of about 200,000 distinct CDR3 sequences listed, approximately 51% are singletons. Sequenced input: sorted CD4+, CD8+, or CD8+CD57+ T cells (not recorded which) from PBMCs. This clonotype originated in a human donor with aplastic anemia.

CDR3 bases: TGCAGCGTTGAATCCGGGGTGGCCGGGGCCAACGTCCTGACTTTC. It is translated as CSVESGVAGANVLTF. This chain connects TRBV29-1 to TRBJ2-6; maybe TRBD2 (5 bases). Germline lookup yields CDR1 SQVTM and CDR2 ANQGSEA. The ends were cut back, 2 bases at V and 4 bases at J, with 12 bases in the middle. The CDR3 extends over 15 amino acids.